This TCR beta chain was recorded in a study of blood T cell repertoires in COVID-19. At the level of the study: Sources were T cells, B-cell-depleted T cells, or PBMCs; the material itself was cDNA or gDNA.

In the original analysis: Counts of nucleated cells, estimated from reference gene primer amplification, were obtained. The table came from immunoSEQ multiplex PCR; TCRdb's copy has only in-frame clones and leaves some out. V and J calls and clone size are as listed in that table; D and trimming were resolved from the DNA. The sample comprises roughly 200,000 clones, approximately 86% of which are singletons, and around 3% rests with the top ten. CDR1 LGHDT and CDR2 YNNKEL come from the germline V gene (reference sequence). Losses at the gene ends were 4 bases for V and 6 bases for J; bases not matched to a gene: 17. This CDR3 region has 18 residues.

This TCR was recovered from a man in his sixties with acute or convalescent COVID-19. V is TRBV3-1 (or the pseudogene TRBV3-2) and J is TRBJ2-3; 9 bases map to TRBD2. Sequenced: peripheral blood. The CDR3 spells CASSPKLGAGGPGDTQYF. DNA of the CDR3: TGTGCCAGCAGCCCGAAGTTGGGAGCGGGGGGTCCCGGGGATACGCAGTATTTT.